This T cell receptor (beta chain) was found in a study of blood T cell repertoires in COVID-19. Whole-study context: Sample material is recorded as cDNA or gDNA derived from T cells, B-cell-depleted T cells, or PBMCs.

There are a few counts of this clone. In the source study's methods: It was from reference gene primer amplification that nucleated cell counts were estimated. Clones were sequenced by immunoSEQ multiplex PCR, and TCRdb holds only the in-frame ones, with some missing. V and J calls and clone size follow that table, whereas D and trimming were derived from the DNA. The sample holds roughly 70,000 clones, 80% seen once. There are 15 residues in the CDR3. Germline CDR1 reads KGHDR; CDR2 reads SFDVKD. Trimming left V 9 bases short and J 0 bases short, with 15 bases between. Sequenced sample: peripheral blood. J is TRBJ2-3 and V is TRBV24-1, with D maybe TRBD2 (7 bases). This sequence was found in a man aged 70-80 years who had recovered from COVID-19. CDR3 DNA: TGTGCCACCGAAGGGGGAGGGCATAGCACAGATACGCAGTATTTT. It translates to CATEGGGHSTDTQYF.